This T cell receptor beta chain was captured in a study of regulatory T cells in long-lasting Graves disease. Overall study results and limits: Researchers reported studying only peripheral blood, not thyroid tissue. Favored gene segments in persistent disease were TRBV28, TRBJ1-2 and TRBJ2-5. Those with persistent Graves' had less TCR diversity than newly diagnosed patients.

The CDR3 sequence is 13 residues long. V was cut by 6 bases and J by 9 bases, with 15 bases left in between. Germline assignment: CDR1 KGHSH and CDR2 LQKENI. Time point denoted: newly diagnosed GD, antithyroid drugs for less than 3 months. Preparation of the TCR library used RNA extracted from PBMCs. Note on this clonotype: Its specificity is not known.

CDR3 regions were amplified by Arm-PCR using iRepertoire HTBI primers to build TCR beta libraries. TCRdb reprocessed the multiplex PCR reads via MiXCR and lists one record per CDR3 protein. The sample holds some 320,000 distinct CDR3 sequences; over 15% are singletons and the top ten take more than 35%. The chain combines TRBV18 with TRBJ2-1, with D unresolved. The receptor comes from a female donor with Graves disease. Specimen: peripheral blood mononuclear cells (PBMCs), collected at new diagnosis, from a patient treated with antithyroid drugs. CDR3 sequence: CASSRIESGEQFF. The CDR3 DNA sequence: TGTGCCAGCTCCCGGATAGAGTCGGGTGAGCAGTTCTTC.